This T cell receptor beta chain came from a study of T cell responses to AZD1222 COVID-19 vaccine (dated by TCRdb to the early 2020s). Turning to the overall study: A total of just over 230 trial participants underwent TCR sequencing, of whom about 210 had received two doses of AZD1222 and 26 had received two doses of the MenACWY control vaccine. Enrollment into the trials was organized by age into subgroups of 18-55, 56-69 and 70-plus years, and those subgroups contained about 160, 30 and 59 TCR-sequenced participants, respectively.

The sample's time point label, in plain terms: about 28 days (+/-7) after the second vaccine dose. Because spike-specific TCR depth and breadth did not differ between the two schedules, AZD1222 recipients who got a second dose at roughly 4 weeks were pooled with those who got a second dose at roughly 12 weeks. The vaccinee samples were drawn from two UK trials, COV001 and COV002, one of which was a single-blind randomized controlled phase 2/3 trial testing AZD1222 (ChAdOx1 nCoV-19) in healthy adults. Trial participant PBMC samples were collected at day 0 and day 28 after the second dose for TCRbeta chain sequencing. The CDR3 regions of human TCRbeta chains were analyzed by immunosequencing. From the authors' description of their analysis: TCRs in the repertoires were matched against a reference library of SARS-CoV-2-specific TCRs that had been generated with the MIRA antigen-specificity platform. Breadth meant the fraction of unique TCRs that were SARS-CoV-2-associated, whereas depth meant the fraction of total T cells that were SARS-CoV-2-associated. Using the MIRA data, every spike-specific TCR was mapped to the spike region that the TCR reacted to and assigned to either a CD4 or a CD8 class. Log10-transformed breadth and depth values were compared by one-way ANOVA with Sidak's multiple comparisons tests. TCRdb obtained this table from immuneACCESS and retained in-frame rearrangements with V and J assigned. These tables miss some clones; where compared with another copy, unresolved V genes account for less than half of the shortfall, and the remainder is unexplained. D and trimming come from the DNA, and the V and J calls and clone size come from that table. The sample records about 120,000 clones, about 85% of which are singletons. Approximately 2.6% of the sample is held by the ten biggest clonotypes.

The junction carries 16 bases between V and J, which are trimmed by 2 bases and 2 bases respectively. The CDR3 goes from the cysteine to the phenylalanine over 16 residues. The read is trimmed to its CDR3 DNA, 48 bases read in frame from base 1. CDR1 and CDR2, per the germline V gene (reference sequence), are SEHNR and FQNEAQ. As to this clone: No cognate antigen has been identified for it. No much larger clone exists at a distance of one base, and base qualities are not known.

The study at large found these results: Vaccine-associated CD4 TCRs spanned the whole spike protein, with dominant responses in regions 160-218 and 743-854. Conclusions about previously exposed vaccinees were limited because only 5 or 6 AZD1222 recipients were SARS-CoV-2 seropositive at baseline. Participants were mostly white British, with more females than males. The authors suggested clonal diversity may have been underestimated. Spike-specific TCR breadth and depth rose significantly after two AZD1222 doses compared with day 0 and with MenACWY recipients. Because no day 14 peak-response samples were available, repertoires were characterized only after the peak T cell response. The 56-69-year group was small, and its depth increase did not reach significance, likely because of low power. Reportedly, almost half of the unique spike-specific TCRs recognized epitopes lying outside the regions that are mutated in the B.1.351 and B.1.1.7 variants.

The sample in question was peripheral blood, obtained 28 days after the second AZD1222 dose. This receptor was obtained from an adult who received the AZD1222 COVID-19 vaccine. The rearrangement joined TRBV7-9 to TRBJ2-7; possibly the D gene is TRBD2, per 7 matching bases. The CDR3 protein sequence reads: CASSLNAGGGPYEQYF. The nucleotide sequence is given as TGTGCCAGCAGCTTAAACGCCGGCGGGGGCCCCTACGAGCAGTACTTC.